Listed below are T cell receptor beta chains from one sample, sequenced in a study of cytomegalovirus exposure and HLA in healthy donors. Profiled with immunoSEQ multiplex PCR; TCRdb holds only in-frame clones, not every one. Here the sample spans 200,000 to 250,000 clones, approximately 82% being singletons. The specimen was PBMCs. Receptors were obtained from a middle-aged woman in good health and CMV-seronegative. CDR3s include the opening cysteine and the closing phenylalanine or tryptophan. The D gene is left open where the match is weak. Part of the rows lack a size; the others show once, few, many or a class for expanded clones.

TRBJ2-3 | TRBV28 | NA | NA | CASCIPLAGDTQYF | TGTGCCAGCTGCATTCCCCTAGCAGGAGATACGCAGTATTTT
TRBJ1-1 | TRBV19 | NA | NA | CATKVGAAGNTEAFF | TGTGCCACCAAAGTGGGGGCCGCTGGGAACACTGAAGCTTTCTTT
TRBJ2-3 | TRBV5-1 | NA | TRBD2 | CASRQTSGGERDTQYF | TGCGCCAGCAGGCAAACTAGCGGGGGTGAGAGGGATACGCAGTATTTT
TRBJ1-6 | TRBV30 | NA | NA | CAWSVGQHNSPLHF | TGTGCCTGGAGTGTTGGACAGCATAATTCACCCCTCCACTTT
TRBJ2-2 | TRBV9 | NA | NA | CASTRGSHRELFF | TGTGCCAGCACCCGTGGTAGCCACCGGGAGCTGTTTTTT
TRBJ2-3 | TRBV9 | NA | NA | CASSVGPGDTQYF | TGTGCCAGCAGCGTTGGTCCGGGGGATACGCAGTATTTT
TRBJ1-1 | TRBV7-9 | NA | NA | CASSFAANTEAFF | TGTGCCAGCAGCTTTGCGGCAAACACTGAAGCTTTCTTT
TRBJ1-2 | TRBV7-9 | NA | NA | CASSLIRQDLGYTF | TGTGCCAGCAGCTTAATAAGACAGGACCTAGGCTACACCTTC
TRBJ2-5 | TRBV7-7 | NA | TRBD1 | CASSLYDRAQETQYF | TGTGCTAGCAGCTTATACGACAGGGCGCAAGAGACCCAGTACTTC
TRBJ2-7 | TRBV6-1 | NA | NA | CASSEALGGNEQYF | TGTGCCAGCAGTGAAGCGCTGGGGGGAAACGAGCAGTACTTC
TRBJ2-3 | TRBV20-1 | NA | NA | CSAIQEVTQYF | TGCAGTGCTATTCAGGAGGTTACGCAGTATTTT
TRBJ1-2 | TRBV28 | once | NA | CASSSLHAQGLGYTF | TGTGCCAGCAGTTCCCTTCACGCCCAGGGTCTTGGCTACACCTTC
TRBJ1-5 | TRBV19 | once | NA | CASSTGLSQPQHF | TGTGCCAGCAGCACAGGGTTGTCCCAGCCCCAGCATTTT
TRBJ1-5 | TRBV19 | NA | NA | CASRAGQSPNQPQHF | TGTGCCAGTAGAGCGGGACAATCTCCGAACCAGCCCCAGCATTTT